Listed below are T cell receptor beta chains from one sample, sequenced in a study of cytomegalovirus exposure and HLA in healthy donors. Assay used: immunoSEQ multiplex PCR; TCRdb lists only in-frame clones, some missing. The table has over 150,000 clones, roughly 80% seen once. Input material: PBMCs. The receptors come from a woman under 40 in good health and CMV-seropositive. The CDR3 runs from the conserved cysteine through the conserved F or W. The order of the fields is V gene, CDR3 length, J gene, clone size, D gene, CDR3 protein, CDR3 DNA. The D gene is left open where the match is weak. Only some rows state a clone size, as once, few, many or a class for expanded clones.

TRBV19	13	TRBJ1-1	NA	TRBD1	CASIATGDVEAFF	TGTGCCAGTATTGCGACAGGGGATGTTGAAGCTTTCTTT
TRBV5-1	12	TRBJ1-2	NA	NA	CASSLDAASYTF	TGCGCCAGCAGCTTGGATGCGGCGAGCTACACCTTC
TRBV6-1	14	TRBJ2-1	NA	TRBD2	CASRGLSIGNEQFF	TGTGCCAGCAGGGGACTATCAATTGGGAATGAGCAGTTCTTC
TRBV15	16	TRBJ1-2	NA	NA	CATSRDGQGTLNGYTF	TGTGCCACCAGCAGAGATGGGCAGGGAACCTTAAATGGCTACACCTTC
TRBV13	14	TRBJ1-3	NA	NA	CASSSRVAGNTIYF	TGTGCCAGCAGCTCGAGGGTAGCTGGAAACACCATATATTTT
TRBV2	18	TRBJ2-1	NA	TRBD2	CARMGRLAGGGGHNEQFF	TGTGCCAGGATGGGGCGACTAGCGGGGGGCGGGGGCCACAATGAGCAGTTCTTC
TRBV2	13	TRBJ1-1	NA	NA	CASSSQGNTEAFF	TGTGCCAGCAGTTCTCAGGGGAACACTGAAGCTTTCTTT
TRBV5-4	16	TRBJ1-2	NA	TRBD1	CASSSGQGYVNYGYTF	TGTGCCAGCAGCTCGGGACAGGGATACGTTAACTATGGCTACACCTTC
TRBV9	13	TRBJ2-1	NA	NA	CASSAEAYNEQFF	TGTGCCAGCAGCGCCGAGGCATACAATGAGCAGTTCTTC
TRBV5-4	14	TRBJ1-2	NA	TRBD1	CASRTGTGPYGYTF	TGTGCCAGCAGGACCGGGACAGGGCCCTATGGCTACACCTTC
TRBV19	13	TRBJ2-7	NA	NA	CASSSGRGYEQYF	TGTGCCAGTAGTTCAGGACGGGGCTACGAGCAGTACTTC
TRBV27	16	TRBJ2-7	NA	NA	CASYPMGRQGSYEQYF	TGTGCCAGCTACCCAATGGGGCGGCAAGGCTCCTACGAGCAGTACTTC
TRBV6-1	16	TRBJ1-2	NA	TRBD1	CASSETEGQGNYGYTF	TGTGCCAGCAGTGAAACTGAGGGACAGGGTAACTATGGCTACACCTTC
TRBV7-2	14	TRBJ1-1	NA	NA	CASSRGSLNTEAFF	TGTGCCAGCAGCCGGGGGAGCCTGAACACTGAAGCTTTCTTT
TRBV2	12	TRBJ2-7	NA	NA	CASGEQGWEQYF	TGTGCCAGCGGGGAACAGGGATGGGAGCAGTACTTC
TRBV5-1	14	TRBJ1-1	NA	TRBD1	CASSSTGIDTEAFF	TGCGCCAGCAGTTCGACAGGGATTGACACTGAAGCTTTCTTT
TRBV11-2	17	TRBJ2-3	few	TRBD2	CASSLRLAGAYTDTQYF	TGTGCCAGCAGCTTAAGGCTAGCGGGGGCCTACACAGATACGCAGTATTTT
TRBV5-1	14	TRBJ1-2	NA	TRBD1	CASSPDRGNYGYTF	TGCGCCAGCAGCCCGGACAGGGGGAACTATGGCTACACCTTC
TRBV7-8	13	TRBJ1-1	NA	TRBD1	CASSWRGQGEAFF	TGTGCCAGCAGCTGGAGGGGGCAGGGGGAAGCTTTCTTT
TRBV6-6	16	TRBJ1-2	few	TRBD1	CASSYMPTGGSYGYTF	TGTGCCAGCAGTTACATGCCGACAGGGGGGAGCTATGGCTACACCTTC
TRBV29-1	12	TRBJ1-1	NA	TRBD1	CSVRDRNTEAFF	TGCAGCGTTAGGGACAGGAACACTGAAGCTTTCTTT
TRBV27	14	TRBJ2-7	NA	NA	CASSFVGGLYEQYF	TGTGCCAGCAGTTTTGTTGGGGGACTCTACGAGCAGTACTTC
TRBV11-1	14	TRBJ2-7	NA	TRBD1	CASSSGTGAYEQYF	TGTGCCAGCAGCTCCGGGACAGGGGCCTACGAGCAGTACTTC
TRBV19	17	TRBJ2-1	NA	TRBD2	CASSPGLAGSSYNEQFF	TGTGCCAGTAGTCCGGGACTAGCGGGGAGCTCCTACAATGAGCAGTTCTTC
TRBV28	15	TRBJ2-7	NA	TRBD1	CASSSLTGGWDEQYF	TGTGCCAGCAGTTCACTCACAGGGGGCTGGGACGAGCAGTACTTC
TRBV28	16	TRBJ1-3	NA	TRBD1	CASSETGEGSGNTIYF	TGTGCCAGCAGCGAGACAGGGGAGGGCTCTGGAAACACCATATATTTT
TRBV9	15	TRBJ2-7	NA	TRBD2	CASSVAAGGSYEQYF	TGTGCCAGCAGCGTAGCCGCGGGGGGCTCCTACGAGCAGTACTTC
TRBV7-3	16	TRBJ2-1	NA	TRBD2	CASSLGTSGGISEQFF	TGTGCCAGCAGCTTGGGGACTAGCGGGGGTATTAGTGAGCAGTTCTTC
TRBV6-4	10	TRBJ2-7	few	NA	CASTEVEQYF	TGTGCCAGCACGGAGGTCGAGCAGTACTTC
TRBV10-3	13	TRBJ1-5	few	TRBD1	CAISETGEQPQHF	TGTGCCATCAGTGAAACAGGGGAGCAGCCCCAGCATTTT
TRBV5-1	16	TRBJ1-2	NA	NA	CASSLGLATAIYGYTF	TGCGCCAGCAGCTTGGGCCTTGCGACAGCGATTTATGGCTACACCTTC
TRBV19	16	TRBJ2-3	NA	TRBD1	CASSGRGQGPKDTQYF	TGTGCCAGTAGCGGCCGGGGACAGGGGCCTAAAGATACGCAGTATTTT
TRBV6-5	12	TRBJ1-6	NA	NA	CASSYTGSPLHF	TGTGCCAGCAGTTACACAGGATCACCCCTCCACTTT
TRBV4-2	17	TRBJ2-2	once	NA	CASSQEVQGIGTGELFF	TGTGCCAGCAGCCAAGAGGTCCAGGGAATTGGCACCGGGGAGCTGTTTTTT
TRBV5-6	13	TRBJ2-7	NA	NA	CASSSGQTYEQYF	TGTGCCAGCAGCTCGGGACAAACCTACGAGCAGTACTTC
TRBV6-4	16	TRBJ2-1	NA	TRBD2	CASSDSNSGGHNEQFF	TGTGCCAGCAGTGACTCGAATAGCGGGGGCCACAATGAGCAGTTCTTC
TRBV15	13	TRBJ2-3	NA	NA	CATSRQGTDTQYF	TGTGCCACCAGCAGGCAGGGCACAGATACGCAGTATTTT
TRBV4-3	16	TRBJ2-3	NA	NA	CASSPSEGGVGDTQYF	TGCGCCAGCAGCCCTTCAGAGGGTGGGGTCGGGGATACGCAGTATTTT
TRBV5-6	13	TRBJ2-7	NA	NA	CASSPGLGYEQYF	TGTGCCAGCAGCCCGGGACTGGGCTACGAGCAGTACTTC
TRBV7-3	14	TRBJ2-3	NA	TRBD1	CASSIGQGADTQYF	TGTGCCAGCAGCATTGGACAGGGGGCAGATACGCAGTATTTT
TRBV19	13	TRBJ1-2	few	NA	CASSIREQAGYTF	TGTGCCAGTAGTATCAGGGAACAGGCTGGCTACACCTTC
TRBV19	15	TRBJ1-6	once	NA	CASKKTQAGDSPLHF	TGTGCCAGTAAAAAGACACAGGCAGGCGATTCACCCCTCCACTTT
TRBV10-3	19	TRBJ1-5	NA	TRBD1	CAISESRPGGKYSNQPQHF	TGTGCCATCAGTGAGTCCCGGCCAGGGGGCAAATATAGCAATCAGCCCCAGCATTTT
TRBV30	15	TRBJ2-1	NA	NA	CAWSVLWLHGNEQFF	TGTGCCTGGAGTGTATTATGGCTCCATGGCAATGAGCAGTTCTTC
TRBV9	17	TRBJ2-1	NA	TRBD2	CASSVGTSGGAKSEQFF	TGTGCCAGCAGCGTAGGGACTAGCGGGGGGGCAAAGAGTGAGCAGTTCTTC
TRBV7-2	15	TRBJ2-3	NA	TRBD2	CASTGRGASTDTQYF	TGTGCCAGCACCGGGCGGGGGGCTAGCACAGATACGCAGTATTTT
TRBV5-1	13	TRBJ2-7	NA	NA	CARISGQAYEQYF	TGCGCCAGGATTTCGGGACAAGCCTACGAGCAGTACTTC
TRBV19	15	TRBJ1-5	NA	TRBD1	CASSWQGASNQPQHF	TGTGCCAGTAGTTGGCAGGGGGCAAGCAATCAGCCCCAGCATTTT
TRBV2	15	TRBJ2-4	NA	TRBD2	CASTDGGVAKNIQYF	TGTGCCAGCACCGACGGGGGGGTAGCCAAAAACATTCAGTACTTC
TRBV4-3	17	TRBJ2-3	NA	TRBD2	CASSPSPSGGAADTQYF	TGCGCCAGCAGCCCTTCTCCTAGCGGGGGGGCCGCAGATACGCAGTATTTT
TRBV9	17	TRBJ2-1	NA	NA	CASSVGGGESSYNEQFF	TGTGCCAGCAGCGTAGGGGGCGGGGAGAGCTCCTACAATGAGCAGTTCTTC
TRBV19	13	TRBJ2-7	NA	TRBD1	CASRRTGVYEQYF	TGTGCCAGTAGGAGGACAGGGGTCTACGAGCAGTACTTC
TRBV30	14	TRBJ2-7	NA	NA	CAWSRSGGFYEQYF	TGTGCCTGGAGTAGGTCAGGGGGGTTCTACGAGCAGTACTTC
TRBV25-1	13	TRBJ2-3	NA	TRBD1	CASSDRETDTQYF	TGTGCCAGCAGCGACAGGGAAACAGATACGCAGTATTTT
TRBV5-4	17	TRBJ2-7	NA	TRBD2	CASSLLLAGGSSYEQYF	TGTGCCAGCAGCTTGTTACTAGCGGGGGGTAGCTCCTACGAGCAGTACTTC
TRBV4-1	17	TRBJ1-3	NA	TRBD1	CASSQQPGGLAGNTIYF	TGCGCCAGCAGCCAACAGCCAGGGGGTCTCGCTGGAAACACCATATATTTT
TRBV4-2	14	TRBJ1-2	NA	NA	CASSRIGSDYGYTF	TGTGCCAGCAGCCGGATTGGTAGCGACTATGGCTACACCTTC
TRBV6-5	16	TRBJ1-6	once	NA	CASSYWILEGISPLHF	TGTGCCAGCAGTTACTGGATCCTGGAGGGGATTTCACCCCTCCACTTT